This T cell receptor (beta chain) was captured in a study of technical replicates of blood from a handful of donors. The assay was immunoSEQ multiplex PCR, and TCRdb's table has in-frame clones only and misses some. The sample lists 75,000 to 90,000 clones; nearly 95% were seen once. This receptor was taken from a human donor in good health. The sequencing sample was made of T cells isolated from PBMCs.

The CDR3 bases are TGTGCCAGCAGCTTGACAAGAACTAGGGCGGGGGATCAAGAGACCCAGTACTTC. This encodes CASSLTRTRAGDQETQYF. This chain connects TRBV7-3 to TRBJ2-5, with 7 bases identical to TRBD2. Germline CDR1 is SGHTA and CDR2 is FQGTGA. V shed 3 bases and J 2 bases; nucleotides not matched to a gene: 15. The CDR3 runs 18 residues.